The present TCR beta chain was sequenced within a study of regulatory T cells in long-lasting Graves disease (dated by TCRdb to the early 2020s). Context from the whole study: Patients with newly diagnosed Graves' disease had been on antithyroid drugs for under 3 months. Patients with persistent Graves' disease were compared with patients with newly diagnosed Graves' disease using TCR sequencing and RNA sequencing of peripheral blood. The study was registered as a clinical trial and conducted in China. A total of roughly 33 samples were covered by TCR sequencing, comprising some 13 persistent and around 20 newly diagnosed Graves' disease patients. What the authors observed across the whole study: Lower TCR Shannon entropy and fewer highly expanded clones were observed in persistent Graves' disease patients than in newly diagnosed patients, which suggested clonal expansion. Sequencing and analysis were restricted to the TCR beta chain. Persistent disease showed preferential use of TRBV28, TRBJ1-2 and TRBJ2-5, whereas newly diagnosed disease favored TRBV20-1 and TRBJ2-1. Patients with persistent disease shared more public clonotypes (around 2,700) than newly diagnosed patients did (more than 900). The study examined only peripheral blood because the primary lesion, thyroid tissue, could not be accessed. As a limitation, the authors acknowledged that the small sample size may reduce accuracy.

The sample's time point label is to be understood as: newly diagnosed GD, antithyroid drugs for less than 3 months. For both TCR sequencing and RNA sequencing, RNA was extracted from PBMCs in TRIzol. Graves' disease was diagnosed according to American Thyroid Association guidelines. Patients were recruited from an endocrinology department in Xi'an, China. Each patient gave around 9.2 milliliters of peripheral blood, collected in an EDTA anticoagulant tube. Ficoll Paque Plus density gradient separation was used to isolate PBMCs, and no further T cell sorting was done. RNA quality was checked with an Agilent 2100 Bioanalyzer and agarose gel, and concentration with a NanoDrop 2000. Libraries were made using multiplex PCR. The reads were generated on an Illumina HiSeq 4000. TCR beta libraries were built with iRepertoire HTBI primers and Arm-PCR amplification of CDR3 regions. Before sequencing, the PCR products underwent gel purification. The source study handled its data this way. Gene usage analysis of CDR3 amino acid clonotypes relied on the approximately 68 TRBV and about 13 TRBJ segments identified across samples. Filtered high-quality paired reads were merged into contigs using COPE and FqMerger. BLAST was used to align contigs to the IMGT TRBV, TRBD and TRBJ reference genes, and CDR3 was defined following IMGT. Any clonotype with a frequency above 0.1% was classified as a highly expanded clone. Shannon entropy was used to measure repertoire diversity, and the Gini coefficient was used to measure V-J evenness. Public clonotypes were defined as clonotypes shared by more than one individual. Through fastp at Q25 and MiXCR, TCRdb rebuilt clones from the public reads, retaining in-frame beta chains. Rows with a matching CDR3 protein are joined into one entry that keeps the most common DNA and genes. TCRdb, not the authors, supplied the V and J calls. The sample yields 370,000 or so distinct CDR3 sequences; roughly 16% were counted once. Just over 20% of the sample is held by the ten biggest clonotypes.

This clonotype has just a few counts. What this receptor recognizes is not known. Base-call qualities are not available, and no considerably larger clone is one nucleotide away. The germline V gene provides CDR1 SQVTM and CDR2 ANQGSEA. The CDR3 contains 11 residues, cysteine and phenylalanine counted. Of all the DNA, just the CDR3 is kept, 33 bases in frame from base 1. V is reduced by 3 bases and J by 4 bases, leaving a spacing of 6 bases between them. This sample also belongs to another study, concerning T cells in Graves' hyperthyroidism and ophthalmopathy. Reported in the second study: Stable Graves' hyperthyroidism was defined as the absence of progression to ophthalmopathy over 18 months of follow-up. Hyperthyroidism patients were newly diagnosed, had a disease duration of under 2 months, and were aged 18 to 65 years. The study excluded patients with uncontrolled infections, other autoimmune diseases, pregnancy or lactation. Clinical symptoms, serum thyroxine and TRAb, thyroid ultrasound, and orbital computed tomography formed the basis for the diagnoses. The first round of RT-PCR for the TCR CDR3 was performed with the HTBI primer set and the Qiagen OneStep RT-PCR kit. Blood samples also contained most of the expanded thyroid clonotypes (frequency above 0.001), which suggests that blood repertoires may reflect thyroid immune responses. In cross-validation, a model built on a 13 V-J signature told ophthalmopathy apart from stable hyperthyroidism with 85% to 90% sensitivity and about 81% specificity, and in testing the same model reached 80%/75%. During validation, the model predicted progression to ophthalmopathy a median of around 6 months ahead of onset, with almost 71% sensitivity and around 73% specificity. To identify TCR V-J signatures that set the groups apart, the researchers used a discovery cohort of 100 or so patients, made up of 40 to 45 with Graves' ophthalmopathy and 57 with stable Graves' hyperthyroidism. An independent validation cohort of around 19 hyperthyroidism patients and more than 15 patients who later progressed to ophthalmopathy tested prospective prediction of ophthalmopathy. The approximately 95 discovery patients were divided at random into training and test sets in a 7:3 ratio. The study also compared thyroid tissue and blood T-cell repertoires from a handful of Graves' hyperthyroidism patients. Following sampling, methimazole starting at 30 mg daily was given to hyperthyroidism patients, and high-dose intravenous methylprednisolone was given to ophthalmopathy patients. Libraries were constructed in a second round of multiplex PCR, after which size selection and purification were carried out. Paired-end sequencing of the libraries was performed with 100 bp reads on an Illumina HiSeq2000. SOAPnuke was used to process the raw data, removing reads that contained adapters or uncalled bases, had a mean Phred below 15, or lacked an exact match to the constant primer or identifier. COPE v1.2.5 was used to merge high-quality paired reads, and clonotypes were defined as unique nucleotide sequences. MiTCR v1.1 was used to align the clonotypes against IMGT TRBV, TRBD and TRBJ reference segments. Only V-J combinations with frequency above 0.0001, covering 99% to 99.2% of repertoires, were analysed. The TCS score was defined as F50 (clonal expansion) divided by E x V (chaos), with BLOSUM62-based TCRdist calculated between CDR3 peptides within each V-J. Welch's t-statistics and random forest reduced around 550 V-J features to 10 to 15, which were used in a naive Bayes classifier (R e1071). Sample size was not statistically predetermined, and investigators were not blinded to group allocation. According to the paper, TCR Vbeta CDR3 sequencing was carried out on approximately 140 peripheral blood samples, which came from approximately 43 ophthalmopathy, around 75 hyperthyroidism and about 17 progressor patients.

The receptor's source is a woman aged 18-29 years with Graves disease. Donor details come from another sample of the same person, matched by shared clones. Sample: peripheral blood mononuclear cells (PBMCs), taken at new diagnosis, from a patient treated with antithyroid drugs. This receptor chain uses TRBV29-1 and TRBJ1-2, with the D gene uncertain. The CDR3 in this case is CSVDEGYGYTF. The sequence in DNA is TGCAGCGTTGATGAAGGCTATGGCTACACCTTC.